Below, 26 T cell receptor beta chains from the same sample are listed, as sequenced in a study of blood T cell repertoires in COVID-19. The table came from immunoSEQ multiplex PCR; TCRdb's copy has only in-frame clones and leaves some out. Of about 200,000 clones in the sample, roughly four fifths were seen once. Material for sequencing was PBMCs or T cells enriched from blood (not recorded which). The receptors come from a man aged 35 to 55 who had recovered from COVID-19.

The V call is TRBV24-1, the J call TRBJ2-1, with TRBD1 matching over 10 bases. Germline V gene sequence: CDR1 KGHDR, CDR2 SFDVKD. This CDR3 has 15 residues. The CDR3 loop reads CAIQAGQGSYNEQFF. CDR3 nucleotide sequence: TGTGCGATCCAGGCGGGACAGGGGTCCTACAATGAGCAGTTCTTC.

J is TRBJ2-1 and V is TRBV11-3; the match to TRBD1 covers 11 bases. The germline gives CDR1 SGHNT, CDR2 YENEEA. This CDR3 has 14 amino acids. V was pared by 7 bases and J by 8 bases, with 7 bases of the junction left unmatched. CDR3 in DNA: TGTGCCAGCACCCCGGACAGGGGGCTGGATGAGCAGTTCTTC. Encoded protein: CASTPDRGLDEQFF.

The chain couples TRBV5-6 to TRBJ2-7, with 8 nucleotides matching TRBD1. In germline, CDR1 is SGHDT, CDR2 YYEEEE. V lost 4 bases and J lost 3; bases outside the gene matches: 6. CDR3 length equals 14 residues. The CDR3 loop reads CASSRQGINYEQYV. The CDR3 bases are TGTGCCAGCAGCAGACAGGGGATTAACTACGAGCAGTACGTC.

V is TRBV6-5 and J is TRBJ1-6; no clear D. The germline V gene encodes CDR1 MNHEY and CDR2 SVGAGI. Trimming removed 0 bases from V and 8 bases from J, with 11 bases in between. The CDR3 has 15 amino acids. The DNA of the CDR3 is TGTGCCAGCAGTTACTCGGTCACTAGTGATTCACCCCTCCACTTT. Translated: CASSYSVTSDSPLHF.

The chain has TRBV6-5 and TRBJ1-2, with TRBD1 identical over 7 bases. This CDR3 is 11 amino acids long. Germline loops: CDR1 MNHEY, CDR2 SVGAGI. The CDR3 coding sequence is TGTGCTACAGGGGCTACCTATGGCTACACCTTC. This codes for CATGATYGYTF.

This sequence joins TRBV27 and TRBJ1-1; 9 nucleotides align to TRBD1. This CDR3 is 13 amino acids long. Germline V gene data show CDR1 as MNHEY and CDR2 as SMNVEV (reference sequence). V was clipped by 5 bases and J by 11 bases; unmatched bases: 9. This CDR3 is CASSLDRGGYAFF. The CDR3 DNA reads TGTGCCAGCAGTCTAGACAGGGGGGGTTATGCTTTCTTT.

The genes are TRBV3-1 (or the pseudogene TRBV3-2) and TRBJ2-5; no definite D call. This CDR3 region has 13 residues. Germline V lookup: CDR1 LGHDT, CDR2 YNNKEL (reference sequence). The V end was cut by 4 bases, the J end by 5 bases, with 11 bases between. The DNA of the CDR3 is TGTGCCAGCAGCCGGAGAGGTTTGGAGACCCAGTACTTC. This encodes CASSRRGLETQYF.

J is TRBJ2-1 and V is TRBV6-4, with 11 bases lining up with TRBD1. This CDR3 is built from 13 residues. V gave up 6 bases and J gave up 7 bases; unmatched junction bases: 2. Germline V gene sequence: CDR1 MRHNA, CDR2 SNTAGT. The CDR3 DNA sequence: TGTGCCAGCAGCGGACAGGGGGCAAATGAGCAGTTCTTC. It specifies CASSGQGANEQFF.

The chain uses TRBV7-9 and TRBJ1-3, with 9 bases lining up with TRBD1. The CDR3 is 15 amino acids. CDR1 and CDR2 from the germline V gene are SEHNR and FQNEAQ (reference sequence). The trim removed 5 bases at V and 2 bases at J, leaving 4 bases unmatched. Here the CDR3 reads CASSLGTGPGNTIYF. The CDR3 bases are TGTGCCAGCAGCCTGGGGACAGGGCCTGGAAACACCATATATTTT.

This chain uses TRBV7-2 with TRBJ2-3, with 9 nucleotides matching TRBD2. V gave up 4 bases and J gave up 1 base; unmatched junction bases: 9. This CDR3 contains 17 residues. The germline CDR1 and CDR2 sequences are SGHTA and FQGNSA. For the CDR3, the DNA is TGTGCCAGCAGCTCCCGGGGCGGGAGGGCCGGCACAGATACGCAGTATTTT. Translated, it gives CASSSRGGRAGTDTQYF.

V usage is TRBV2 and J usage is TRBJ1-1; TRBD1 matches at 9 bases. Germline V gene data show CDR1 as SNHLY and CDR2 as FYNNEI. This CDR3 has 14 residues. Unmatched junction bases numbered 2, after V lost 5 bases and J lost 1 base. CDR3 nucleotide sequence: TGTGCCAGCAGTCAGACAGGGGGGAACACTGAAGCTTTCTTT. Amino acids: CASSQTGGNTEAFF. Looking up the rest from reference TRBV2 and TRBJ1-1 gives the full variable domain: EPEVTQTPSHQVTQMGQEVILRCVPISNHLYFYWYRQILGQKVEFLVSFYNNEISEKSEIFDDQFSVERPDGSNFTLKIRSTKLEDSAMYFCASSQTGGNTEAFFGQGTRLTVV.

The V and J genes are TRBV2 and TRBJ1-5; the D is unclear. Trimming shortened V by 6 bases and J by 4 bases, and 13 bases separated the two germline ends. There are 14 residues in the CDR3. Looked up from germline, CDR1 is SNHLY and CDR2 is FYNNEI. The CDR3 coding sequence is TGTGCCAGCAGACAGATTCTAGCAAATCAGCCCCAGCATTTT. Translation gives CASRQILANQPQHF.

J is TRBJ1-5 and V is TRBV25-1; 10 positions match TRBD1. The CDR3 is made up of 14 amino acids. The V and J ends lost 2 bases and 7 bases, in that order; junction bases with no gene match: 2. Germline-derived CDR1 and CDR2 are MGHDK and SYGVNS. CDR3 residues: CASSEPDRGQPQHF. The CDR3 nucleotides read TGTGCCAGCAGTGAACCGGACAGGGGGCAGCCCCAGCATTTT. Drawing the rest from reference TRBV25-1 and TRBJ1-5, the complete variable domain is EADIYQTPRYLVIGTGKKITLECSQTMGHDKMYWYQQDPGMELHLIHYSYGVNSTEKGDLSSESTVSRIRTEHFPLTLESARPSHTSQYLCASSEPDRGQPQHFGDGTRLSIL.

The rearrangement uses TRBV7-2 and TRBJ1-5; 7 bases are shared with TRBD1. The trim removed 3 bases at V and 1 base at J, leaving 12 bases unmatched. Germline V gene lookup returns CDR1 SGHTA and CDR2 FQGNSA. This CDR3 has 18 amino acids. The CDR3 is CASSLRQGIWESNQPQHF. As DNA, the CDR3 is TGTGCCAGCAGCTTGCGACAGGGCATTTGGGAGAGCAATCAGCCCCAGCATTTT. The full variable domain, in which reference TRBV7-2 and TRBJ1-5 provide the parts outside the CDR3, is GAGVSQSPSNKVTEKGKDVELRCDPISGHTALYWYRQSLGQGLEFLIYFQGNSAPDKSGLPSDRFSAERTGGSVSTLTIQRTQQEDSAVYLCASSLRQGIWESNQPQHFGDGTRLSIL.

J is TRBJ2-3 and V is TRBV5-1; 9 bases are a match to TRBD2. The CDR3 is made up of 15 amino acids. The V gene's germline CDR1 is SGHRS and CDR2 YFSETQ. Trimming at V came to 2 bases and at J to 4 bases, leaving 5 bases not matched to a gene. The CDR3 is CASSLAGGFADTQYF. The CDR3 nucleotides are TGCGCCAGCAGCTTAGCGGGAGGATTTGCAGATACGCAGTATTTT.

V is TRBV7-9 and J is TRBJ2-2; TRBD2 matches 7 bases. The CDR3 covers 16 residues. V gave up 5 bases and J gave up 3 bases; unmatched junction bases: 9. The germline gives CDR1 SEHNR, CDR2 FQNEAQ (reference sequence). In DNA, the CDR3 is TGTGCCAGCAGCCGAGACCCCGGGGGGTACACCGGGGAGCTGTTTTTT. Amino acids: CASSRDPGGYTGELFF.

The J gene is TRBJ2-2, the V gene TRBV19, with 7 bases matching TRBD1. Germline values: CDR1 LNHDA, CDR2 SQIVND (reference sequence). The CDR3 is 15 residues long. Trimming cost V 8 bases and J 4 bases; bases outside gene matches: 10. The CDR3 spells CASGRQGRSTGELFF. Here the CDR3 DNA reads TGTGCCAGTGGTCGACAGGGAAGGAGCACCGGGGAGCTGTTTTTT.

CDR3 sequence: CAWATGQGYEQYF. The CDR3 DNA is TGTGCCTGGGCAACGGGACAGGGGTACGAGCAGTACTTC. The gene calls are TRBV30 and TRBJ2-7; TRBD1 matches at 10 bases. The germline V gene encodes CDR1 GTSNPN and CDR2 SVGIG (reference sequence). The CDR3 has 13 residues. The junction had 5 bases not matched to a gene; V was cut back by 5 bases and J by 4 bases. Using reference TRBV30 and TRBJ2-7 for the parts outside the CDR3, the full variable domain is SQTIHQWPATLVQPVGSPLSLECTVEGTSNPNLYWYRQAAGRGLQLLFYSVGIGQISSEVPQNLSASRPQDRQFILSSKKLLLSDSGFYLCAWATGQGYEQYFGPGTRLTVT.

This chain links TRBV14 with TRBJ2-7; TRBD2 aligns across 8 bases. The CDR3 spans 15 residues. In germline, CDR1 is SGHDN, CDR2 FVKESK. Trimming removed 4 bases from V and 2 bases from J; junction bases left unmatched: 7. The CDR3 here is CASSLSGSKPYEQYV. The CDR3 DNA reads as TGTGCCAGCAGCCTGAGCGGGAGCAAACCCTACGAGCAGTACGTC.

The V and J genes are TRBV7-9 and TRBJ2-3; perhaps TRBD2 as D (6 bases). The V and J ends lost 3 bases and 6 bases respectively, with 16 bases between them. Germline lookup yields CDR1 SEHNR and CDR2 FQNEAQ (reference sequence). This CDR3 spans 15 amino acids. Written as DNA, the CDR3 is TGTGCCAGCAGCTTTCTCCGGGACTCCCTTGATACGCAGTATTTT. Translated, it gives CASSFLRDSLDTQYF.

The chain carries TRBV9 and TRBJ1-3, with a tentative D call TRBD1 (6 bases). The CDR3 covers 17 residues. CDR1 is SGDLS, CDR2 YYNGEE, per germline. The germline V and J ends were trimmed by 0 bases and 0 bases, with 13 bases remaining between them. The CDR3 nucleotides read TGTGCCAGCAGCGTAGGGGATACAGGGTTCTCTGGAAACACCATATATTTT. Protein sequence: CASSVGDTGFSGNTIYF.

This clone was counted only a few times. CDR3 residues: CASSFTLGGPATEAFF. CDR3 in DNA: TGTGCCAGCAGTTTCACCTTAGGGGGCCCCGCGACTGAAGCTTTCTTT. The V gene is TRBV28, the J gene TRBJ1-1; 7 nucleotides align to TRBD1. This CDR3 has 16 residues. The V gene end was trimmed by 3 bases and the J gene end by 5 bases; junction bases not matched to a gene: 12. Germline CDR1 is MDHEN and CDR2 is SYDVKM.

The chain combines TRBV7-8 with TRBJ1-4; the D is unclear. This CDR3 has 16 amino acids. V lost 1 base to trimming and J lost 0 bases, with 9 bases between them. Germline CDR1 SGHVS, CDR2 FQNEAQ. As DNA, the CDR3 is TGTGCCAGCAGCTTAGGGGCGGGAACAACTAATGAAAAACTGTTTTTT. This gives the protein CASSLGAGTTNEKLFF.

The chain joins TRBV5-1 to TRBJ2-3; TRBD2 agrees at 11 bases. The CDR3 loop spans 15 amino acids. The germline gives CDR1 SGHRS, CDR2 YFSETQ. Losses at the gene ends were 4 bases for V and 1 base for J; bases not matched to a gene: 2. The DNA for the CDR3 is TGCGCCAGCAGCGGGACTAGCGGAGGCACAGATACGCAGTATTTT. It is translated as CASSGTSGGTDTQYF.

This clone occurred once. The J gene is TRBJ1-2, the V gene TRBV12-3 or TRBV12-4, with TRBD1 identical over 11 bases. V lost 6 bases to trimming and J lost 7 bases; unmatched junction nucleotides: 4. This CDR3 spans 13 amino acids. CDR3 sequence: CASSSGQGVGYTF. The CDR3, as DNA: TGTGCCAGCAGCTCGGGACAGGGGGTTGGCTACACCTTC.

The chain couples TRBV18 to TRBJ2-2; TRBD1 agrees at 7 bases. Germline CDR1 and CDR2: KGHSH and LQKENI. The CDR3 is 15 amino acids. Trimming took 0 bases from V and 7 from J; bases not matched to a gene: 5. CDR3 residues: CASSPPGTEIGELFF. The CDR3 coding sequence is TGTGCCAGCTCACCACCCGGGACAGAAATCGGGGAGCTGTTTTTT.